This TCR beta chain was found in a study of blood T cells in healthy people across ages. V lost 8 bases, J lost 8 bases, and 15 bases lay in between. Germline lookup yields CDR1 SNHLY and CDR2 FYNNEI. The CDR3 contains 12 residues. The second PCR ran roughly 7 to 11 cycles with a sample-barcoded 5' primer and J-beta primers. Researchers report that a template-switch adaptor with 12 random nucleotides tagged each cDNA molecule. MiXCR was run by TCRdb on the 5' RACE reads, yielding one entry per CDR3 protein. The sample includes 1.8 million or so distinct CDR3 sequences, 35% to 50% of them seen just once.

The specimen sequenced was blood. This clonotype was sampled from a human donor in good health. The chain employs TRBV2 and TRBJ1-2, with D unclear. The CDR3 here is CASLRAARGYTF. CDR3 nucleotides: TGTGCCAGCCTAAGGGCGGCGCGCGGCTACACCTTC. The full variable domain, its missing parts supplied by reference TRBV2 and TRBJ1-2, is EPEVTQTPSHQVTQMGQEVILRCVPISNHLYFYWYRQILGQKVEFLVSFYNNEISEKSEIFDDQFSVERPDGSNFTLKIRSTKLEDSAMYFCASLRAARGYTFGSGTRLTVV.